The 8 T cell receptor beta chains given below trace back to one sample, sequenced in a study of vaccination effects on CD4 cells after COVID-19. Within the ViraFEST assay, antigen-specific CD4+ T cells underwent expansion with viral peptide pools prior to sequencing. Scientists isolated CD4+ T cells after a roughly nine-day culture period ended. Infection dated between March and December 2020, before the Alpha, Beta and Delta variants reached the United States. No antigen has been assigned to these receptors. TCRdb's table, derived via immunoSEQ multiplex PCR, lists solely in-frame clones and lacks some. The repertoire has fewer than 60,000 clones, roughly 77% of them found once; the top ten carry about 5%. The sequencing here drew on CD4+ T cells from PBMCs cultured with HIV peptides, taken before COVID-19 vaccination. Indicated subset: HIV-1 Nef peptide pool negative control/reference culture. These TCRs come from a human donor who had a prior SARS-CoV-2 infection.

This clone is a singleton in its sample. For the CDR3, the DNA is TGTGCCAGCAGCTTATTTCGGGGTTCCTACGAGCAGTACTTC. This codes for CASSLFRGSYEQYF. The V gene is TRBV7-2, the J gene TRBJ2-7; a possible D gene is TRBD2 (5 bases). Per the germline V gene, CDR1 is SGHTA and CDR2 is FQGNSA. The CDR3 extends over 14 amino acids. The ends were cut back, 2 bases at V and 1 base at J, with 9 bases in the middle. Complete variable domain (other parts from reference TRBV7-2 and TRBJ2-7): GAGVSQSPSNKVTEKGKDVELRCDPISGHTALYWYRQSLGQGLEFLIYFQGNSAPDKSGLPSDRFSAERTGGSVSTLTIQRTQQEDSAVYLCASSLFRGSYEQYFGPGTRLTVT.

The genes are TRBV10-3 and TRBJ1-2, with TRBD1 matching over 12 bases. The J segment lost 9 bases and the V segment lost 9 bases, leaving 20 bases of the junction unmatched. The CDR3 contains 17 residues. Germline V lookup: CDR1 ENHRY, CDR2 SYGVKD. CDR3 residues: CAIAWPGQGAPIPSYTF. The CDR3 DNA reads TGTGCCATTGCTTGGCCGGGACAGGGGGCCCCAATCCCGAGCTACACCTTC.

The chain recombines TRBV7-2 with TRBJ2-3; D is uncertain. V lost 2 bases, J lost 3 bases, and 3 bases lay in between. The CDR3 runs 12 residues. Germline V lookup: CDR1 SGHTA, CDR2 FQGNSA. DNA of the CDR3: TGTGCCAGCAGCTTATTTACAGATACGCAGTATTTT. This gives the protein CASSLFTDTQYF.

This clone showed up just once. This rearrangement joins TRBV5-4 to TRBJ1-2; 7 nucleotides agree with TRBD1. The germline V gene encodes CDR1 SGHNT and CDR2 YYREEE (reference sequence). The CDR3 extends over 15 amino acids. Trimming took 4 bases from V and 7 from J; bases not matched to a gene: 13. The CDR3 is CASSPAGGRGLGYTF. Here the CDR3 DNA reads TGTGCCAGCAGCCCCGCTGGGGGTAGGGGGCTTGGCTACACCTTC.

The J gene is TRBJ2-7, the V gene TRBV18; the D gene is possibly TRBD2 (5 bases). The V end was cut by 5 bases, the J end by 4 bases, with 9 bases between. The CDR3 runs 12 residues. From germline, CDR1 is KGHSH and CDR2 LQKENI. The CDR3 is CASSGGGYEQYF. CDR3 nucleotides: TGTGCCAGCTCAGGTGGAGGTTACGAGCAGTACTTC.

The chain joins TRBV12-5 to TRBJ2-1; 7 nucleotides agree with TRBD1. This CDR3 has 17 residues. V lost 7 bases to trimming and J lost 9 bases; unmatched junction nucleotides: 21. Germline V gives CDR1 LGHNT, CDR2 FRNRAP. Here the CDR3 DNA reads TGTGCTAGTGCCAAAACGAATTCGGGCCTTTCAGGGGGTGAGCAGTTCTTC. The encoded protein is CASAKTNSGLSGGEQFF.

The genes are TRBV19 and TRBJ1-5, with D possibly TRBD1 on 5 matching bases. The CDR3 covers 15 residues. Germline V gene sequence: CDR1 LNHDA, CDR2 SQIVND (reference sequence). V lost 4 bases and J 7 bases, leaving 17 bases between the germline ends. The DNA for the CDR3 is TGTGCCAGTAGTACAGGATGGGGTGGGGGACAGCCCCAGCATTTT. It translates to CASSTGWGGGQPQHF.

In its sample, this clone was seen a few times. The rearrangement uses TRBV4-2 and TRBJ1-2; D gene uncertain. CDR1 LGHNA and CDR2 YNFKEQ come from the germline V gene. This CDR3 is 14 amino acids long. Trimming pared 0 bases from V and 3 bases from J, leaving 8 bases between. CDR3 nucleotides: TGTGCCAGCAGCCAAGAGTTCCGGGACTATGGCTACACCTTC. Protein: CASSQEFRDYGYTF.